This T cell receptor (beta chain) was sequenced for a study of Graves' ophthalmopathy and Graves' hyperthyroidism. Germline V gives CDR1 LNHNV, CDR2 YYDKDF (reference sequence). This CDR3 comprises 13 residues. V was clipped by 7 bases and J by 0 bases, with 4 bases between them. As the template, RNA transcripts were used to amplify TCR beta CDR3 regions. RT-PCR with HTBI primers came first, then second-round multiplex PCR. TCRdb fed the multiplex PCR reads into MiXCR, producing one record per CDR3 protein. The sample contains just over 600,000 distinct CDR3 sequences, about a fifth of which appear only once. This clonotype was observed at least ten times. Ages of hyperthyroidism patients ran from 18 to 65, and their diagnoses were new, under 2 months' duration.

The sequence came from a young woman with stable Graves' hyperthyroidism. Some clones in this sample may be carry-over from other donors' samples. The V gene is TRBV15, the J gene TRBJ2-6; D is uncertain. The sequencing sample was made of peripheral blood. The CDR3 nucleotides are TGTGCCACCAAAGTCTCTGGGGCCAACGTCCTGACTTTC. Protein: CATKVSGANVLTF.